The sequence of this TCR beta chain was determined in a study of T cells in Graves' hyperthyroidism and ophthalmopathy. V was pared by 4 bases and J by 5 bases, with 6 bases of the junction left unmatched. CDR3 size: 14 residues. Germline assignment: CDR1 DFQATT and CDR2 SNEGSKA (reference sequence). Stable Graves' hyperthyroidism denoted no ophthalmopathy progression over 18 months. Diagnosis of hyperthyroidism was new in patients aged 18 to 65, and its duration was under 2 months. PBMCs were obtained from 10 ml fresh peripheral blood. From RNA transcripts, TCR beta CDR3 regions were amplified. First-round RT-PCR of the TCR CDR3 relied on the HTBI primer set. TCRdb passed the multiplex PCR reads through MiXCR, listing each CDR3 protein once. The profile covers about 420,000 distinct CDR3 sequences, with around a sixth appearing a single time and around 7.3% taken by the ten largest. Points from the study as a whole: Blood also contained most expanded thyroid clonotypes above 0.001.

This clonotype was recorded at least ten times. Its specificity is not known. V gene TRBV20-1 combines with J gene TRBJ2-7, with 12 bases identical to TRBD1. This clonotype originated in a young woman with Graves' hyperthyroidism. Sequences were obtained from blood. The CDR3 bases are TGCAGTGCTATAGCCGGGACAGGGGGCGACGAGCAGTACTTC. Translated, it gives CSAIAGTGGDEQYF.